The 3 T cell receptor beta chains below come from one sample, sequenced in a study of tumor-infiltrating lymphocytes in primary liver carcinoma. Bulk tissue was left unsorted, and RNA and DNA were co-extracted from about 21-30 mg of it. Constant-region priming of 500 to 550 ng total RNA yielded TCR beta cDNA. Libraries covering TCR beta were generated through three nested multiplex PCR rounds (using a slightly modified ARM-PCR). The first two PCR rounds, roughly 9 cycles each, used TRBV1-TRBV30 forward primers and a C-beta reverse primer. Each CDR3 protein is one row after TCRdb ran MiXCR on the multiplex PCR reads. The sample includes roughly 86,000 distinct CDR3 sequences, approximately 68% of them seen just once. The sample taken for sequencing was tumor-adjacent normal liver tissue. Every receptor here comes from a man aged 35 to 55 with primary liver carcinoma and hepatitis B virus infection.

Of note for this clonotype: The junction and the germline gene differ at one end; a read error may be behind it. J is TRBJ2-7 and V is TRBV4-1; possibly TRBD2 for D (6 bases). The CDR3 covers 16 residues. Germline CDR1 and CDR2: MGHRA and YSYEKL. This chain's CDR3 is CAGSQGGAGSSYEQYF. CDR3 sequence (DNA): TGCGCCGGCAGCCAAGGTGGGGCGGGGAGCTCCTATGAGCAGTACTTC.

A note on this clonotype: This may be a read error, as it is one base from a much larger clone. The genes are TRBV4-1 and TRBJ2-3; 9 positions match TRBD2. Germline CDR1 is MGHRA and CDR2 is YSYEKL. The CDR3 has 15 amino acids. The DNA of the CDR3 is TGCGCCAGCAGCCAAGGACTAGCGGCCCCAGATACGGAGTATTTT. This gives the protein CASSQGLAAPDTEYF.

In the case of this clonotype: A much larger clone is a single base away; this may be a read error. The chain combines TRBV6-5 with TRBJ2-2; 8 bases align to TRBD1. CDR1 and CDR2 (germline): MNHEY, SVGAGI. The CDR3 has 17 residues. The CDR3 loop is CASSFTSGTGYTGELSF. CDR3 nucleotide sequence: TGTGCCAGCAGCTTCACTTCCGGGACAGGTTACACCGGGGAGCTGTCTTTT.